This TCR beta chain was profiled in a study of blood T cells in healthy people across ages. Study outcomes and limitations: Long-lived and aged donors differed, with more naive CD4+ cells and higher diversity in the long-lived.

This clonotype came up a few times. Its antigen is undetermined. V was shortened by 9 bases and J by 8 bases, with 16 bases between the two germline ends. The length of the CDR3 is 12 residues. Germline V gene sequence: CDR1 SNHLY, CDR2 FYNNEI. Through a sample-barcoded 5' primer and a J-beta primer mix, a second PCR was run for 7 to 11 cycles. TCRdb passed the 5' RACE reads through MiXCR, listing each CDR3 protein once. Among approximately 2,000,000 distinct CDR3 sequences listed, around 40% were seen once. The TCR comes from a human donor in good health. The chain joins TRBV2 to TRBJ1-2, with no clear D. The source material was blood. Here the CDR3 DNA reads TGTGCCAGTCAGGACCGCGACGTGGGCTACACCTTC. It codes for CASQDRDVGYTF.